This TCR beta chain comes out of a study of cytomegalovirus exposure and HLA in healthy donors. A multiplex PCR was run with 60 Vbeta primers and 13 Jbeta primers. The protocol was immunoSEQ multiplex PCR, while the TCRdb copy is restricted to in-frame clones and leaves out a portion. The table shows some 93,000 clones, with roughly four fifths occurring only once. Each donor was nominally healthy when sampled (though unrecorded immune exposures were likely). Germline V gives CDR1 MDHEN, CDR2 SYDVKM. CDR3 length: 16 residues. Between the trimmed V and J ends, which lost 8 bases and 6 bases, there was a span of 22 bases.

This receptor was obtained from a man aged 45-65 years in good health and CMV-seronegative. Sequencing was done on a sample of PBMCs. V is TRBV28 and J is TRBJ2-2, with D possibly being TRBD2 (6 bases). CDR3 coding DNA: TGTGCCAGCCGCCCCGTCGAACGGGAGTGGGCCGGGGAGCTGTTTTTT. It translates to CASRPVEREWAGELFF.